These T cell receptor beta chains were read from a single sample in a study of neurological immune-mediated disorders. Each CDR3 protein gets one entry after TCRdb re-called the 5' RACE reads with MiXCR. The table shows approximately 30,000 distinct CDR3 sequences, with roughly 3.7% occurring only once. Sequencing was performed on CD4+ T cells from blood. These receptors were collected from a woman aged 40 to 50 in good health. CDR3s include the opening cysteine and the closing phenylalanine or tryptophan. D genes are given only for firm matches. Expanded clones get a size class; other rows say once, few or many, or leave the size out.

abundance	d_gene	j_gene	v_gene	CDR3nt	CDR3aa
medium-sized	.	TRBJ2-5	TRBV20-1	TGCAGTGCTAGAGTTGGGTCAGAGACCCAGTACTTC	CSARVGSETQYF
many	.	TRBJ2-5	TRBV3-1	TGTGCCAGCACGGTCACCGGGACCTGGGAGGAGACCCAGTACTTC	CASTVTGTWEETQYF
many	TRBD2	TRBJ2-1	TRBV19	TGTGCCAGTAGTAGTGGGACTAGCGTTTACAATGAGCAGTTCTTC	CASSSGTSVYNEQFF
many	TRBD2	TRBJ2-3	TRBV7-2	TGTGCCAGCAGCTTAGCTAGCGGGAGGGCAGATACGCAGTATTTT	CASSLASGRADTQYF
many	.	TRBJ2-7	TRBV20-1	TGCAGTGCTTCAACGGTCTTTCCCTACGAGCAGTACTTC	CSASTVFPYEQYF
many	.	TRBJ2-7	TRBV15	TGTGCCACCAGCAGAGGAGACGGACCCTACGAGCAGTACTTC	CATSRGDGPYEQYF
many	.	TRBJ2-1	TRBV28	TGTGCCAGCAGTTTAAGGGTAAGGGGTAATGAGCAGTTCTTC	CASSLRVRGNEQFF
many	.	TRBJ2-5	TRBV12-3/TRBV12-4	TGTGCCAGCCGCCAAAGCGCTCCCTTTCAAGAGACCCAGTACTTC	CASRQSAPFQETQYF
many	.	TRBJ2-7	TRBV20-1	TGCAGTGCCCCCGGTAGGGGCGAGCAGTACTTC	CSAPGRGEQYF
many	.	TRBJ2-3	TRBV6-6	TGTGCCAGCAGTTCCGTGCGGGGCGTCGATACGCAGTATTTT	CASSSVRGVDTQYF
few	.	TRBJ2-5	TRBV7-2	TGTGCCAGCAGCTTAGGGATCTTCGGAGGGACCCAGTACTTC	CASSLGIFGGTQYF
many	TRBD1	TRBJ1-1	TRBV28	TGTGCCAGCAGTTTATGGACTTCGGACAGGGGGCGCGCGGACACTGAAGCTTTCTTT	CASSLWTSDRGRADTEAFF
many	.	TRBJ2-2	TRBV20-1	TGCAGTGCTTACGACTCGAACACCGGGGAGCTGTTTTTT	CSAYDSNTGELFF
many	TRBD1	TRBJ2-1	TRBV5-1	TGCGCCAGCAGCTTGGCAGCTTTGAGGGCGACAGGGGGTCGGTATGAGCAGTTCTTC	CASSLAALRATGGRYEQFF
.	.	TRBJ2-1	TRBV7-8	TGTGCCAGCAGCTTAACCGGGAATGAGCAGTTCTTC	CASSLTGNEQFF
many	TRBD2	TRBJ2-5	TRBV15	TGTGCCACCAGCAGAGGGTATAACGGGAGGGCGCAGGAGACCCAGTACTTC	CATSRGYNGRAQETQYF
many	.	TRBJ1-2	TRBV3-1	TGTGCCAGCAGCCAGAATCCCAGCTATGGCTACACCTTC	CASSQNPSYGYTF
many	.	TRBJ2-3	TRBV5-6	TGTGCCAGCAGCTTGATCTCCGTGGATACGCAGTATTTT	CASSLISVDTQYF
.	.	TRBJ2-3	TRBV7-9	TGTGCCATCAGCTCCACCAAAGATACGCAGTATTTT	CAISSTKDTQYF
many	.	TRBJ2-3	TRBV29-1	TGCAGCTTGGGGCGGGGTAGCACAGATACGCAGTATTTT	CSLGRGSTDTQYF
many	TRBD2	TRBJ2-1	TRBV2	TGTGCCAGCAGTGGGACTAGCGGGGACTACAATGAGCAGTTCTTC	CASSGTSGDYNEQFF
.	.	TRBJ2-3	TRBV20-1	TGCAGTGCTCCCCCTGGGGGGAGAGATACGCAGTATTTT	CSAPPGGRDTQYF
many	TRBD2	TRBJ2-3	TRBV6-5	TGTGCCAGCCAGCGGGGCCATACGCAGTATTTT	CASQRGHTQYF
many	TRBD2	TRBJ2-1	TRBV12-3/TRBV12-4	TGTGCCAGCAGCCAGCCCTCCAGCGGGGGGATCAATGAGCAGTTCTTC	CASSQPSSGGINEQFF
many	TRBD1	TRBJ2-7	TRBV29-1	TGCAGCGGCTCCAGGGGGCGCAACTACGAGCAGTACTTC	CSGSRGRNYEQYF
medium-sized	TRBD2	TRBJ2-7	TRBV27	TGTGCCAGCAGTTTGGGAAGCGGGAGCTCCTACGAGCAGTACTTC	CASSLGSGSSYEQYF
many	.	TRBJ2-1	TRBV20-1	TGCAGTGCTAGGGGCGGAACCGAATACAATGAGCAGTTCTTC	CSARGGTEYNEQFF
many	.	TRBJ2-2	TRBV18	TGTGCCAGCTCACCGGACACCGGGGAGCTGTTTTTT	CASSPDTGELFF
many	.	TRBJ2-3	TRBV20-1	TGCAGTGCCTCGGACTTTTCCACAGATACGCAGTATTTT	CSASDFSTDTQYF
many	.	TRBJ1-6	TRBV2	TGTGCCAGCAAGTCGGGGCCCAATTCACCCCTCCACTTT	CASKSGPNSPLHF
many	.	TRBJ1-5	TRBV6-1	TGTGCCAGCATTCGGGATAGCAATCAGCCCCAGCATTTT	CASIRDSNQPQHF
many	.	TRBJ2-7	TRBV29-1	TGCAGCGCGGCACAGGGAGCCGAGCAGTACTTC	CSAAQGAEQYF
many	.	TRBJ1-2	TRBV4-2	TGTGCCAGCAGCCAAGATCAACGACCCGAGGACTATGGCTACACCTTC	CASSQDQRPEDYGYTF
.	.	TRBJ2-7	TRBV20-1	TGCAGTGCCTTGGGCCCTCGCTACGAGCAGTACTTC	CSALGPRYEQYF
many	.	TRBJ1-1	TRBV18	TGTGCCAGCTCACCTCTACCCGGGGCTGAAGCTTTCTTT	CASSPLPGAEAFF
many	TRBD1	TRBJ1-1	TRBV11-2	TGTGCCAGCACCCAGGGGGTCGGGAGGGGGAACACTGAAGCTTTCTTT	CASTQGVGRGNTEAFF
many	TRBD1	TRBJ2-7	TRBV27	TGTGCCAGCAGCAGGGCAGGGGGTAACGAGCAGTACTTC	CASSRAGGNEQYF
many	.	TRBJ1-2	TRBV5-6	TGTGCCAGCAGCCCTGAGGGGGGACCGAACTATGGCTACACCTTC	CASSPEGGPNYGYTF
many	.	TRBJ2-2	TRBV7-2	TGTGCCAGCAGATTTTGGCAGAACACCGGGGAGCTGTTTTTT	CASRFWQNTGELFF
.	.	TRBJ1-2	TRBV5-1	TGCGCCAGCAGCCCCAGGGTTTCTTATGGCTACACCTTC	CASSPRVSYGYTF
many	.	TRBJ2-2	TRBV5-6	TGTGCCAGCAGCTTGTCCCGGTCGCTTGGGGACGGGGAGCTGTTTTTT	CASSLSRSLGDGELFF
many	.	TRBJ1-1	TRBV5-1	TGCGCCAGCAGCTTGGCGGCAGGGAAGAACACTGAAGCTTTCTTT	CASSLAAGKNTEAFF
many	.	TRBJ1-1	TRBV19	TGTGCCAGTAGAGTGGTGCAGACCACTGAAGCTTTCTTT	CASRVVQTTEAFF
many	.	TRBJ2-3	TRBV7-2	TGTGCCAGCAGCTTAAGTTTGGGGGATACGCAGTATTTT	CASSLSLGDTQYF
many	TRBD1	TRBJ1-2	TRBV12-3/TRBV12-4	TGTGCCAGCTGGACAGGGAACCATGGCTACACCTTC	CASWTGNHGYTF
many	TRBD1	TRBJ1-1	TRBV5-1	TGCGCCAGCAGCTTGGGACTCGCAGGGGGCACTGAAGCTTTCTTT	CASSLGLAGGTEAFF
few	.	TRBJ2-1	TRBV27	TGTGCCAGCAGTTTACAGGGGTCCTACAATGAGCAGTTCTTC	CASSLQGSYNEQFF
many	.	TRBJ1-5	TRBV5-1	TGCGCCAGCAGCTTAGGGAGTAGTGGGGATCAGCCCCAGCATTTT	CASSLGSSGDQPQHF
many	.	TRBJ1-4	TRBV5-1	TGCGCCAGCAGCTTACAGGGTTACGAAGCAACTAATGAAAAACTGTTTTTT	CASSLQGYEATNEKLFF